The clone carrying this T cell receptor beta chain was observed a handful of times. The target antigen is unknown. The V end was cut by 1 base, the J end by 6 bases, with 10 bases between. Germline V gene sequence: CDR1 MNHEY, CDR2 SMNVEV (reference sequence). This CDR3 comprises 14 residues. These data come from a study of T cells in Graves' hyperthyroidism and ophthalmopathy. RNA transcripts gave rise to amplified TCR beta CDR3 regions. HTBI primers drove first-round RT-PCR of the TCR CDR3. TCRdb re-derived calls from the multiplex PCR reads in MiXCR, one entry per CDR3 protein. The table shows 490,000 or so distinct CDR3 sequences, with under 25% occurring only once. General study findings and limits: Among thyroid clonotypes expanded above 0.001, most also appeared in blood.

The chain carries TRBV27 and TRBJ1-5; TRBD1 might be the D (5 bases). Input material: blood. The origin of this receptor is a woman aged 70 to 79 with Graves' ophthalmopathy. CDR3 region: CASSLWGEGQPQHF. As DNA, the CDR3 is TGTGCCAGCAGTTTATGGGGGGAGGGTCAGCCCCAGCATTTT.